This is a list of T cell receptor beta chains from one sample in a study of blood T cells in healthy people across ages. TCRdb re-called the 5' RACE reads with MiXCR, one entry per CDR3 protein. The sample consists of over a million distinct CDR3 sequences, more than 35% of them appearing once. The sample taken for sequencing was blood. These receptors were collected from a woman aged 55-70 years in good health. CDR3s include the opening cysteine and the closing phenylalanine or tryptophan. The D gene is left open where the match is weak. Where a row states a size, it is once, few, many or the class of an expanded clone; other rows omit it.

j_gene: TRBJ1-4
abundance: few
v_gene: TRBV7-9
d_gene: NA
CDR3nt: TGTGCCCTCGGTAATGAAAAACTGTTTTTT
CDR3aa: CALGNEKLFF

j_gene: TRBJ2-3
abundance: few
v_gene: TRBV12-3/TRBV12-4
d_gene: TRBD1
CDR3nt: TGTGCCAGCTCCGGGACAGGGGGCACAGATACGCAGTATTTT
CDR3aa: CASSGTGGTDTQYF

j_gene: TRBJ2-1
abundance: few
v_gene: TRBV3-1
d_gene: NA
CDR3nt: TGTGCCAGCAGCCATGGACAGAACAATGAGCAGTTCTTC
CDR3aa: CASSHGQNNEQFF

j_gene: TRBJ2-1
abundance: NA
v_gene: TRBV9
d_gene: NA
CDR3nt: TGTGCCAGCAGCGGGGCTAGCGTCTCCTACAATGAGCAGTTCTTC
CDR3aa: CASSGASVSYNEQFF

j_gene: TRBJ2-1
abundance: NA
v_gene: TRBV6-2/TRBV6-3
d_gene: TRBD2
CDR3nt: TGTGCCAGCAGTTACTCGGCCCTAGCGGGAGGGGGAGGTGAGCAGTTCTTC
CDR3aa: CASSYSALAGGGGEQFF

j_gene: TRBJ1-5
abundance: NA
v_gene: TRBV9
d_gene: NA
CDR3nt: TGTGCCAGCAGCCTCAGGGGAGATAGCAATCAGCCCCAGCATTTT
CDR3aa: CASSLRGDSNQPQHF

j_gene: TRBJ2-7
abundance: NA
v_gene: TRBV28
d_gene: NA
CDR3nt: TGTGCCAGCAGTTCGGGGACGGACCTTTGGGGGGAGTACGAGCAGTACTTC
CDR3aa: CASSSGTDLWGEYEQYF

j_gene: TRBJ2-5
abundance: NA
v_gene: TRBV6-5
d_gene: NA
CDR3nt: TGTGCCAGCAGTTACTCGAGGGTAAAAGAGACCCAGTACTTC
CDR3aa: CASSYSRVKETQYF

j_gene: TRBJ2-3
abundance: few
v_gene: TRBV20-1
d_gene: TRBD2
CDR3nt: TGCAGTGCTGGGGGTAGCGGGTTCGGCACAGATACGCAGTATTTT
CDR3aa: CSAGGSGFGTDTQYF

j_gene: TRBJ2-7
abundance: few
v_gene: TRBV28
d_gene: TRBD1
CDR3nt: TGTGCCAGCAGTTGGACAGGGGGCGCGGGAGAGCAGTACTTC
CDR3aa: CASSWTGGAGEQYF

j_gene: TRBJ2-7
abundance: NA
v_gene: TRBV10-3
d_gene: TRBD1
CDR3nt: TGTGCCATCAAGGGACAGGGGGACGAGCAGTACTTC
CDR3aa: CAIKGQGDEQYF

j_gene: TRBJ1-6
abundance: NA
v_gene: TRBV27
d_gene: TRBD1
CDR3nt: TGTGCCAGCAGCCACCCTGGACAGGCTAATTCACCCCTCCACTTT
CDR3aa: CASSHPGQANSPLHF

j_gene: TRBJ2-3
abundance: NA
v_gene: TRBV3-1
d_gene: NA
CDR3nt: TGTGCCAGCAGCCATGGTCAGCGGCAAGGGGGTACGCAGTATTTT
CDR3aa: CASSHGQRQGGTQYF

j_gene: TRBJ2-7
abundance: few
v_gene: TRBV29-1
d_gene: NA
CDR3nt: TGCAGCGTGGCGCCGGGGGCGGACTACGAGCAGTACTTC
CDR3aa: CSVAPGADYEQYF

j_gene: TRBJ2-7
abundance: once
v_gene: TRBV28
d_gene: TRBD1
CDR3nt: TGTGCCAGCAGGCTCGCAGGACAGGGGGACGAGCAGTACTTC
CDR3aa: CASRLAGQGDEQYF

j_gene: TRBJ2-3
abundance: NA
v_gene: TRBV21-1
d_gene: NA
CDR3nt: TGTGCCAGCAGCCCCCGGGCTGCAGATGCGCAGTATTTT
CDR3aa: CASSPRAADAQYF

j_gene: TRBJ2-5
abundance: NA
v_gene: TRBV5-1
d_gene: TRBD2
CDR3nt: TGCGCCAGCAGCCTAGGGGGACTAGCGGGAGGTCGGCGAGAGACCCAGTACTTC
CDR3aa: CASSLGGLAGGRRETQYF

j_gene: TRBJ2-7
abundance: few
v_gene: TRBV15
d_gene: NA
CDR3nt: TGTGCCACCAGGAGCCCGAAGGGAAGAATAATCTTACACTCCTACGAGCAGTACTTC
CDR3aa: CATRSPKGRIILHSYEQYF

j_gene: TRBJ2-3
abundance: NA
v_gene: TRBV9
d_gene: TRBD2
CDR3nt: TGTGCCAGCAGCGTAAGCGGGAGTGGTGGAGATACGCAGTATTTT
CDR3aa: CASSVSGSGGDTQYF

j_gene: TRBJ2-1
abundance: NA
v_gene: TRBV7-6
d_gene: NA
CDR3nt: TGTGCCAGCAGCTTAGCGCGGGCGAGCTCCTACGATGAGCAGTTCTTC
CDR3aa: CASSLARASSYDEQFF

j_gene: TRBJ1-5
abundance: NA
v_gene: TRBV28
d_gene: NA
CDR3nt: TGTGCCAGTGACCGGGGGCGCGGTCAGCCCCAGCATTTT
CDR3aa: CASDRGRGQPQHF

j_gene: TRBJ2-1
abundance: few
v_gene: TRBV5-1
d_gene: TRBD2
CDR3nt: TGCGCCAGCAGCCTAGGGACTAGCGGGTTTCTCACGGGCAATGAGCAGTTCTTC
CDR3aa: CASSLGTSGFLTGNEQFF

j_gene: TRBJ2-7
abundance: few
v_gene: TRBV6-2/TRBV6-3
d_gene: TRBD2
CDR3nt: TGTGCCAGCAGTTACTTAAGAAGGGCAGGGACTAGCGGGAGTATAATCCACGAGCAGTACTTC
CDR3aa: CASSYLRRAGTSGSIIHEQYF

j_gene: TRBJ2-6
abundance: NA
v_gene: TRBV9
d_gene: TRBD2
CDR3nt: TGTGCCAGCAGCACAGGACTAGCGGGGTCGGGGGCCAACGTCCTGACTTTC
CDR3aa: CASSTGLAGSGANVLTF

j_gene: TRBJ2-3
abundance: NA
v_gene: TRBV6-2/TRBV6-3
d_gene: NA
CDR3nt: TGTGCCAGCAGTTACGGTCAACTAAAAGGCACAGATACGCAGTATTTT
CDR3aa: CASSYGQLKGTDTQYF

j_gene: TRBJ1-3
abundance: NA
v_gene: TRBV6-5
d_gene: NA
CDR3nt: TGTGCCAGCAGTTACCCCACAGACTCTGGAAACACCATATATTTT
CDR3aa: CASSYPTDSGNTIYF

j_gene: TRBJ2-4
abundance: NA
v_gene: TRBV4-1
d_gene: NA
CDR3nt: TGCGCCAGCAGCCAACCGCTGGGCATTCAGTACTTC
CDR3aa: CASSQPLGIQYF

j_gene: TRBJ2-5
abundance: NA
v_gene: TRBV12-5
d_gene: TRBD2
CDR3nt: TGTGCTAGTGGTTTGGGGGGAAGACTAGCGGGAGAGCGGGAGACCCAGTACTTC
CDR3aa: CASGLGGRLAGERETQYF

j_gene: TRBJ1-5
abundance: few
v_gene: TRBV4-1
d_gene: NA
CDR3nt: TGCGCCAGCAGCCTACAGGACAGTGGCAATCAGCCCCAGCATTTT
CDR3aa: CASSLQDSGNQPQHF

j_gene: TRBJ1-2
abundance: few
v_gene: TRBV7-9
d_gene: NA
CDR3nt: TGTGCCAGCAGCTTAGCGCTCAACGACTATGGCTACACCTTC
CDR3aa: CASSLALNDYGYTF

j_gene: TRBJ1-4
abundance: NA
v_gene: TRBV11-2
d_gene: NA
CDR3nt: TGTGCCAGCAGCCTCCTCCAGGAAAAACTGTTTTTT
CDR3aa: CASSLLQEKLFF

j_gene: TRBJ2-7
abundance: NA
v_gene: TRBV5-1
d_gene: NA
CDR3nt: TGCGCCAGCAGCTTGGCCTTCGGAAACGAGCAGTACTTC
CDR3aa: CASSLAFGNEQYF

j_gene: TRBJ2-7
abundance: NA
v_gene: TRBV29-1
d_gene: TRBD2
CDR3nt: TGCAGCGCCGTCAGGACTAGCGGTTCCTACGAGCAGTACTTC
CDR3aa: CSAVRTSGSYEQYF

j_gene: TRBJ2-7
abundance: NA
v_gene: TRBV11-2
d_gene: TRBD2
CDR3nt: TGTGCCAGCAGCGGACTAGTTCGTTCCTACGAGCAGTACTTC
CDR3aa: CASSGLVRSYEQYF

j_gene: TRBJ1-1
abundance: NA
v_gene: TRBV20-1
d_gene: NA
CDR3nt: TGCAGTGCTAGAGAGACGACAGTGAACACTGAAGCTTTCTTT
CDR3aa: CSARETTVNTEAFF

j_gene: TRBJ2-1
abundance: NA
v_gene: TRBV2
d_gene: TRBD1
CDR3nt: TGTGCCAGCAGCGATAGACAGGGACCCCCCAATGAGCAGTTCTTC
CDR3aa: CASSDRQGPPNEQFF

j_gene: TRBJ2-4
abundance: NA
v_gene: TRBV5-1
d_gene: TRBD2
CDR3nt: TGCGCCAGCAGCCCCCGAAGTAGCGGGGGGGCCAAAAACATTCAGTACTTC
CDR3aa: CASSPRSSGGAKNIQYF

j_gene: TRBJ2-1
abundance: NA
v_gene: TRBV18
d_gene: TRBD1
CDR3nt: TGTGCCAGCTCACCCTCAGGGACAGGGGTCAATGGGCAGTTCTTC
CDR3aa: CASSPSGTGVNGQFF

j_gene: TRBJ2-5
abundance: once
v_gene: TRBV20-1
d_gene: TRBD2
CDR3nt: TGCAGTGCTAGAGACGGTAGTAGCGGGAGGGCCTACGAGCGGTACTTC
CDR3aa: CSARDGSSGRAYERYF